This T cell receptor (beta chain) was captured by sequencing in a study of blood T cell repertoires in COVID-19. As for the study in general: The United States, Italy and Spain were the sources of the acute and convalescent COVID-19 samples. PBMCs, B-cell-depleted T cells, or T cells were the source of the cDNA or gDNA that made up the material.

Original data processing: Estimation of nucleated cell counts was performed using reference gene primer amplification. The repertoire was sequenced with immunoSEQ multiplex PCR; TCRdb's copy has only in-frame clones and lacks some. V, J and clone size were drawn from that table, and D and trimming were deduced from the DNA. The sample lists tens of thousands of clones, roughly 78% occurring once. CDR3 length equals 14 residues. CDR1 and CDR2 (germline): MNHNS, SASEGT. V was shortened by 0 bases and J by 7 bases, with 10 bases between the two germline ends. The V call is TRBV6-1, the J call TRBJ1-5; D ambiguous. This sequence originates from a man between 65 and 85 years old with acute or convalescent COVID-19. Sample: peripheral blood. This CDR3 is CASSEAGQVQPQHF. The CDR3 coding sequence is TGTGCCAGCAGTGAAGCGGGTCAGGTCCAGCCCCAGCATTTT.